One and the same sample provided the 5 T cell receptor delta chains below, sequenced in a study of Vδ1+ human thymocytes. Study-level findings and limits: Highly polyclonal TRG and TRD repertoires with Gaussian CDR3 length distributions appeared in thymus.

Sequences come from RNA converted to cDNA by reverse transcription. Multiplex PCR used pooled V-gene forward primers and a constant-region reverse primer to amplify CDR3s. TCRdb re-called the multiplex PCR reads with CATT. Of about 58,000 delta-chain clones listed, about 14% are singletons. Their antigens are not known. The material sequenced was Vdelta1+ gamma-delta thymocytes from the thymus. As to subset: FACS-sorted CD3+ TCRalphabeta- TCRVdelta1+ TCRVdelta2- thymocytes. These receptors all come from a girl under three years old who had congenital heart surgery.

This clone is termed medium-sized. This chain links TRDV2 with TRDJ1; 13 bases line up with TRDD3. The CDR3 sequence is 18 residues long. Germline values: CDR1 GEAIGNYY, CDR2 EKD. The ends lost 0 bases at V and 3 bases at J; junction bases unmatched: 9. The CDR3 region is CACDTDWGIRVGPDKLIF. As DNA, the CDR3 is TGTGCCTGTGACACCGACTGGGGGATACGCGTCGGACCCGATAAACTCATCTTT.

The chain carries TRDV1 and TRDJ1; D is unclear. The CDR3 loop spans 16 amino acids. Germline CDR1 reads TSWWSYY; CDR2 reads QGS. V shed 0 bases and J shed 0 bases, with 11 bases lying between them. The CDR3 region has the DNA TGTGCTCTTGGGGAACTCACCAATCCGTACACCGATAAACTCATCTTT. Translation gives CALGELTNPYTDKLIF.

A few counts support this clone. The chain has TRDV1 and TRDJ1, with 11 positions matching TRDD3. The germline gives CDR1 TSWWSYY, CDR2 QGS. This CDR3 is built from 17 residues. Trimming at V came to 4 bases and at J to 8 bases, leaving 15 bases not matched to a gene. The CDR3 coding sequence is TGTGCTCTTGGGGCCCGTTCTTCCTACTGGGGGATATGGAAACTCATCTTT. This translates into CALGARSSYWGIWKLIF.

This clone was seen only a few times. V and J are TRDV1 and TRDJ1; D perhaps matches TRDD2 (5 bases). The CDR3 has 20 residues. Deletions cut 1 base from V and 5 bases from J, with 29 bases between. Germline-derived CDR1 and CDR2 are TSWWSYY and QGS. As DNA, the CDR3 is TGTGCTCTTGGGGAACGGATCCTAAGGCGGAGCGGGAACCCTCCAGATAAACTCATCTTT. Residues: CALGERILRRSGNPPDKLIF.

Note on this clone: The same CDR3 arises from other DNA sequences in this sample as well. The chain joins TRDV1 to TRDJ1; no definite D call. CDR1 and CDR2 from the germline V gene are TSWWSYY and QGS. V was clipped by 0 bases and J by 1 base, with 3 bases between them. This CDR3 contains 13 residues. CDR3 nucleotide sequence: TGTGCTCTTGGGGAACTCGGCACCGATAAACTCATCTTT. Its translation is CALGELGTDKLIF.